Each of the 15 T cell receptor beta chains below was sequenced from the same sample in a study of blood T cells in healthy people across ages. For the second PCR, which ran for 7 to 11 cycles, a sample-barcoded 5' primer and a J-beta primer mix were used. MiXCR, applied by TCRdb to the 5' RACE reads, yields one record per CDR3 protein. Here the sample spans more than 600,000 distinct CDR3 sequences, 25% being singletons. These data also formed part of another study, on T cells of mothers and their children.

Sample: blood. The source of these receptors is a boy younger than 18 in good health.

The rearrangement links TRBV7-2 to TRBJ2-1; D gene uncertain. CDR1 and CDR2 from the germline V gene are SGHTA and FQGNSA. V shed 5 bases and J shed 8 bases, with 13 bases lying between them. The length of the CDR3 is 13 residues. CDR3 loop: CASSQGWLYEQFF. Here the CDR3 DNA reads TGTGCCAGCAGCCAAGGATGGCTATATGAGCAGTTCTTC.

A word on this clonotype: This is likely a read error, given that the CDR3 carries no conserved phenylalanine or tryptophan at its end. V is TRBV14 and J is TRBJ2-3; D is uncertain. V was cut by 0 bases and J by 5 bases, with 6 bases left in between. The germline V gene encodes CDR1 SGHDN and CDR2 FVKESK. This CDR3 spans 13 amino acids. Here the CDR3 reads CASSQELGDTQYS. CDR3 in DNA: TGTGCCAGCAGCCAAGAACTTGGAGATACGCAGTATTCT.

J is TRBJ2-3 and V is TRBV7-2; D ambiguous. V shed 6 bases and J shed 0 bases, with 13 bases lying between them. The CDR3 extends over 15 amino acids. CDR1 and CDR2 from the germline V gene are SGHTA and FQGNSA. The CDR3 reads CASRFQVSSTDTQYF. The CDR3 DNA is TGTGCCAGCAGGTTTCAGGTATCTAGCACAGATACGCAGTATTTT.

This clonotype was seen a handful of times. This rearrangement joins TRBV12-3 or TRBV12-4 to TRBJ2-2; D is undetermined. Deletions cut 2 bases from V and 1 base from J, with 5 bases between. This CDR3 region has 14 residues. This CDR3 reads CASSLTLNTGELFF. DNA of the CDR3: TGTGCCAGCAGTTTAACGCTGAACACCGGGGAGCTGTTTTTT.

A few counts support this clonotype. V usage is TRBV4-2 and J usage is TRBJ2-5; 13 bases are shared with TRBD2. The CDR3 is 18 amino acids. V lost 0 bases to trimming and J lost 4 bases; unmatched junction nucleotides: 8. CDR1 and CDR2 (germline): LGHNA, YNFKEQ. CDR3 nucleotide sequence: TGTGCCAGCAGCCAAGAAAGCACTAGCGGGGGGGGAAGAGAGACCCAGTACTTC. This encodes CASSQESTSGGGRETQYF.

Here the CDR3 DNA reads TGTGCCAGCAGTTTCTTCGGCCCGGGAGGACACGAGCAGTACTTC. Translating it yields CASSFFGPGGHEQYF. This chain joins TRBV6-5 and TRBJ2-5, with TRBD2 matching 7 bases. The end of the DNA fits TRBJ2-7 better, so the J call may be wrong. Germline CDR1 and CDR2: MNHEY and SVGAGI. This CDR3 spans 15 amino acids.

The chain has TRBV29-1 and TRBJ1-2; no clear D gene. Trimming stripped 0 bases from V and 0 bases from J, with 8 bases between. CDR1 and CDR2 from the germline V gene are SQVTM and ANQGSEA. The CDR3 loop spans 14 amino acids. In DNA form, the CDR3 reads TGCAGCGTTGAAGACCCACATACTAACTATGGCTACACCTTC. This encodes CSVEDPHTNYGYTF.

The chain has TRBV9 and TRBJ1-1; unclear D gene. The CDR3 is 15 residues long. V lost 0 bases, J lost 0 bases, and 9 bases lay in between. Per the germline V gene, CDR1 is SGDLS and CDR2 is YYNGEE. CDR3 sequence: CASSVGGKMNTEAFF. CDR3 bases: TGTGCCAGCAGCGTAGGTGGGAAAATGAACACTGAAGCTTTCTTT.

The V gene is TRBV10-3, the J gene TRBJ2-5; 7 bases align to TRBD1. This CDR3 has 14 residues. Germline V lookup: CDR1 ENHRY, CDR2 SYGVKD. V shed 5 bases, J shed 4 bases, and the junction held 7 bases outside the gene matches. The CDR3 nucleotides are TGTGCCATCAGTCGACAGGGAAACACAGAGACCCAGTACTTC. Protein: CAISRQGNTETQYF.

This clonotype showed up just a few times. V gene TRBV5-1 combines with J gene TRBJ2-5; 7 nucleotides align to TRBD2. Germline V gives CDR1 SGHRS, CDR2 YFSETQ. The CDR3 length is 16 residues. V trimming: 1 base; J trimming: 5 bases; junction bases outside the gene matches: 11. In DNA, the CDR3 is TGCGCCAGCAGCTTGTTGGGGGGGACCTTAAAGGAGACCCAGTACTTC. Translating gives CASSLLGGTLKETQYF.

The rearrangement uses TRBV7-9 and TRBJ2-1; D call uncertain. This CDR3 is 15 amino acids long. Germline V lookup: CDR1 SEHNR, CDR2 FQNEAQ (reference sequence). Trimming left V 2 bases short and J 0 bases short, with 8 bases between. The CDR3 nucleotides read TGTGCCAGCAGCTTATTAATTGGCTCCTACAATGAGCAGTTCTTC. Translating gives CASSLLIGSYNEQFF. Full variable domain (outside the CDR3, taken from reference TRBV7-9 and TRBJ2-1): DTGVSQNPRHKITKRGQNVTFRCDPISEHNRLYWYRQTLGQGPEFLTYFQNEAQLEKSRLLSDRFSAERPKGSFSTLEIQRTEQGDSAMYLCASSLLIGSYNEQFFGPGTRLTVL.

This clonotype has a handful of counts. This chain uses TRBV25-1 with TRBJ2-5; 11 bases map to TRBD1. V lost 4 bases and J lost 6; bases outside the gene matches: 1. This CDR3 contains 13 residues. Germline lookup yields CDR1 MGHDK and CDR2 SYGVNS. Here the CDR3 DNA reads TGTGCCAGCAGTGGGACAGGGGGCAAGACCCAGTACTTC. Translation: CASSGTGGKTQYF.

This chain joins TRBV25-1 and TRBJ1-1; D is unclear. Trimming cost V 4 bases and J 0 bases, with 9 bases left between them. Germline V gene sequence: CDR1 MGHDK, CDR2 SYGVNS. This CDR3 is built from 14 residues. CDR3 DNA sequence: TGTGCCAGCAGTGTGGGCGCCCTGAACACTGAAGCTTTCTTT. This sequence encodes CASSVGALNTEAFF.

The table lists this clonotype with a few counts. The CDR3 loop is CSAPQYNEQFF. The CDR3 DNA is TGCAGCGCCCCACAGTACAATGAGCAGTTCTTC. V gene TRBV29-1 combines with J gene TRBJ2-1; D gene unclear. Germline lookup yields CDR1 SQVTM and CDR2 ANQGSEA. V lost 7 bases to trimming and J lost 4 bases, with 8 bases between them. This CDR3 is built from 11 residues.

This clonotype has more than one count but fewer than ten. V and J are TRBV6-2 or TRBV6-3 and TRBJ2-5; D possibly corresponds to TRBD1 (6 bases). The end of the DNA aligns better with TRBJ2-1, so the J call may be wrong. The CDR3 is made up of 14 amino acids. Looked up from germline, CDR1 is MNHEY and CDR2 is SVGEGT. The CDR3 nucleotides are TGTGCCAGCAGTTACTGGGACACTAACAATGAGCAGTTCTTC. It codes for CASSYWDTNNEQFF.